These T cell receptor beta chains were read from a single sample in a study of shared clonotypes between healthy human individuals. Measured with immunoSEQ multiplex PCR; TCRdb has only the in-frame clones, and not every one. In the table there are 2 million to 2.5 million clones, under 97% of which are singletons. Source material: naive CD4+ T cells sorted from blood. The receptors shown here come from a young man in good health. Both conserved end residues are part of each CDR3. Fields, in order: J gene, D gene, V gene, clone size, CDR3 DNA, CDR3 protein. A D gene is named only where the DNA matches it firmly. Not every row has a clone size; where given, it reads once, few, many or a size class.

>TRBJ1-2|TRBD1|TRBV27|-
TGTGCCAGCAGTTTCGGGACAGGGCGAATCGGCTACACCTTC
CASSFGTGRIGYTF
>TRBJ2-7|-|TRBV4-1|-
TGCGCCAGCAGACGCTACGTTGCCGACTACGAGCAGTACTTC
CASRRYVADYEQYF
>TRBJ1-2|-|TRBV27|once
TGTGCCAGCAGTCCCCTAAGTGTTGGGTCCCCGGTCTTC
CASSPLSVGSPVF
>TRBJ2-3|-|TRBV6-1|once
TGTGCCATCAGGGGAGGGTTGGATACGCAGTATTTT
CAIRGGLDTQYF
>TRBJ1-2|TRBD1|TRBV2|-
TGTGCCAGCAGGGCGACAGGGGTCGTGGGCTACACCTTC
CASRATGVVGYTF
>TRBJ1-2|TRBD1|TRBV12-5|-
TGTGCTAGTGGGTGGGACAGTGGAAACTATGGCTACACCTTC
CASGWDSGNYGYTF
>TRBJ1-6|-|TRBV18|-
TGTGCCAGCTCACCCGGACAGAATAATTCACCCCTCCACTTT
CASSPGQNNSPLHF
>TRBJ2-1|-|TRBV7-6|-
TGTGCCAGCAGCTCAGGGCCCTCTAGCTCCTACAATGAGCAGTTCTTC
CASSSGPSSSYNEQFF
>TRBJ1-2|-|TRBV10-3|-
TGTGCCATCAGCCTTGGACCTAACTATGGCTACACCTTC
CAISLGPNYGYTF
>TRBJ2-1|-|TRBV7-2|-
TGTGCCAGCAGCGCGGGACAGTCTAGCAGCAATGAGCAGTTCTTC
CASSAGQSSSNEQFF
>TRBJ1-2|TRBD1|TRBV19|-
TGTGCCAGTAGCGCTCCGGACAGGGGGCTTCATGGCTACACCTTC
CASSAPDRGLHGYTF
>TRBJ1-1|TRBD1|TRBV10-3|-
TGTGCCACTAGGGACAGCTTCATGAACACTGAAGCTTTCTTT
CATRDSFMNTEAFF
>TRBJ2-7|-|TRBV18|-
TGTGCCAGCTCACCGGCCTTCGAGCAGTACTTC
CASSPAFEQYF
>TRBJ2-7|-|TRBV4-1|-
TGCGCCAGCAGCCAAGTCATCAGGGGCCTTTCCTACGAGCAGTACTTC
CASSQVIRGLSYEQYF
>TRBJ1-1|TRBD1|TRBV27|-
TGTGCCAGCAGCCCTAGACAGGGGAGGAACACTGAAGCTTTCTTT
CASSPRQGRNTEAFF
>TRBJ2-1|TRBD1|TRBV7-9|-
TGTGCCAGCAGCTGGGACAGGGGAAATGAGCAGTTCTTC
CASSWDRGNEQFF